This T cell receptor (beta chain) was captured by sequencing in a study of shared clonotypes between healthy human individuals. Regarding the study as a whole: Generation probabilities of non-shared clonotypes were lower (relative to those shared by all four donors).

As regards this clone: Its antigen is unknown.

For sorted subsets, about 190 ng DNA per replicate equaled roughly 29,000 T cell genomes. The method was immunoSEQ multiplex PCR; TCRdb's version includes in-frame clones alone and lacks a portion of them. The sample holds about 2 million clones; roughly 95% are singletons and the top ten take 0.1% to 0.15%. CDR3 size: 16 residues. Germline V gene sequence: CDR1 SEHNR, CDR2 FQNEAQ (reference sequence). After removal of 3 bases from V and 2 bases from J, the junction contained 6 bases not matched to a gene. This sequence joins TRBV7-9 and TRBJ1-1; 10 bases align to TRBD1. The sequence came from a man younger than 35 in good health. Input material: naive CD4+ T cells sorted from blood. Subset described: CD45RA+ positively selected. CDR3 nucleotide sequence: TGTGCCAGCAGCTTCGGACAGGGGGAGGGAAACACTGAAGCTTTCTTT. This encodes CASSFGQGEGNTEAFF.